These 4 T cell receptor beta chains came from one sample sequenced in a study of T cells in localized non-small cell lung cancer. Only in-frame clones appear in the TCRdb table, and some are missing; sequencing was by immunoSEQ multiplex PCR. In the table there are approximately 30,000 clones, 93% of which are singletons. This material consisted of peripheral blood, taken before any cancer treatment. The receptor set was obtained from a female donor aged 60 or older with stage I lung adenocarcinoma.

The rearrangement links TRBV18 to TRBJ2-7, with TRBD1 matching over 9 bases. V lost 1 base to trimming and J lost 1 base; unmatched junction nucleotides: 2. CDR1 KGHSH and CDR2 LQKENI come from the germline V gene. The CDR3 has 15 amino acids. The CDR3 is CASSPLGQGSYEQYF. The DNA for the CDR3 is TGTGCCAGCTCACCACTAGGACAGGGGTCCTACGAGCAGTACTTC.

The V gene is TRBV11-2, the J gene TRBJ2-2; a possible D gene is TRBD1 (6 bases). The CDR3 runs to 17 residues. CDR1 and CDR2 from the germline V gene are SGHAT and FQNNGV. The V end was cut by 0 bases, the J end by 1 base, with 12 bases between. In DNA, the CDR3 is TGTGCCAGCAGCTTAGATGGGGGCAGGGTGAACACCGGGGAGCTGTTTTTT. It yields the protein CASSLDGGRVNTGELFF.

The CDR3 here is CSATGSNYGYTF. CDR3 DNA: TGCAGCGCAACAGGGTCAAACTATGGCTACACCTTC. This chain joins TRBV29-1 and TRBJ1-2, with D possibly TRBD1 on 6 matching bases. CDR1 is SQVTM and CDR2 is ANQGSEA in the germline V gene. The CDR3 runs to 12 residues. The V and J ends lost 7 bases and 2 bases respectively, with 11 bases between them.

The chain employs TRBV28 and TRBJ2-3; the match to TRBD2 covers 14 bases. CDR1 MDHEN and CDR2 SYDVKM come from the germline V gene. After removal of 4 bases from V and 5 bases from J, the junction contained 2 bases not matched to a gene. The CDR3 covers 15 residues. CDR3 sequence: CASSSGTSGGDTQYF. The CDR3 coding sequence is TGTGCCAGCAGTTCCGGGACTAGCGGGGGAGATACGCAGTATTTT.